This T cell receptor (beta chain) was recovered during a study of control samples from healthy donors and cancer patients. Only in-frame clones appear in the TCRdb table, and some are missing; sequencing was by immunoSEQ multiplex PCR. The table has tens of thousands of clones, approximately 80% seen once. The V gene lost 7 bases and the J gene lost 5 bases, with 21 bases spanning the gap. The CDR3 has 16 amino acids. The germline V gene encodes CDR1 LNHDA and CDR2 SQIVND (reference sequence). Sample: blood. The chain employs TRBV19 and TRBJ1-5, with D perhaps TRBD1 (5 bases). The clonotype originates from a man aged 30-40 years in good health. CDR3 amino acids: CASTELGGGLDQPQHF. CDR3 bases: TGTGCCAGTACCGAGTTGGGTGGGGGATTGGATCAGCCCCAGCATTTT.